This record looks at one TCR beta chain sequence and its context. Its antigen is as yet unknown. Data came from immunoSEQ multiplex PCR; TCRdb stores just in-frame clones and leaves some out. The sample contains 50,000 or so clones, approximately 95% of which appear only once. These data belong to a study of graft-versus-host responses after intestinal transplantation. About the research overall: Tacrolimus and steroids were given for around 3 years to all recipients after anti-thymocyte globulin induction.

Study results and caveats: Analysis identified GvH clones in recipient marrow, with some appearing first in ileum or blood. Elevated graft-versus-host to host-versus-graft clonal ratios in allografts were recorded for patients with graft-donor T cell macrochimerism. An association linked early post-transplant HvG declines with peak circulating GvH clone levels.

There are 15 residues in the CDR3. The V gene's germline CDR1 is SGHVS and CDR2 FNYEAQ. V shed 1 base and J shed 0 bases, with 6 bases lying between them. This material consisted of PBMCs, taken 750 to 850 days after a first intestinal transplant, on the day of a second. V gene TRBV7-6 combines with J gene TRBJ2-2; D may be TRBD1 (5 bases). This TCR was sampled from a human patient who received an intestinal transplant, so some T cells may come from the graft donor. Here the CDR3 DNA reads TGTGCCAGCAGCTTAGGACAGACGAACACCGGGGAGCTGTTTTTT. Protein product: CASSLGQTNTGELFF.